A single sample is the source of the 29 T cell receptor beta chains below, sequenced in a study of T cell changes during pregnancy in multiple sclerosis. Profiling relied on immunoSEQ multiplex PCR, and the TCRdb table lists in-frame clones only, not all of them. The data hold about 110,000 clones, with roughly nine tenths observed a single time. This sample comprised peripheral blood, obtained before pregnancy. The receptors were sampled from a female donor with multiple sclerosis, enrolled in a pregnancy study.

The chain has TRBV15 and TRBJ1-4, with D unresolved. Germline loops: CDR1 LNHNV, CDR2 YYDKDF (reference sequence). The CDR3 is 16 residues long. V dropped 0 bases and J dropped 8 bases, with 16 bases sitting between them. CDR3 amino acids: CATSRDLVGSKEKLFF. For the CDR3, the DNA is TGTGCCACCAGCAGAGATCTCGTCGGTTCCAAAGAAAAACTGTTTTTT.

The chain has TRBV18 and TRBJ2-3; 7 bases map to TRBD1. Looked up from germline, CDR1 is KGHSH and CDR2 is LQKENI. The CDR3 consists of 12 residues. V trimming: 5 bases; J trimming: 10 bases; junction bases outside the gene matches: 6. In DNA form, the CDR3 reads TGTGCCAGCTCAACGGGACAGTCACCGCAGTATTTT. This encodes CASSTGQSPQYF. Full variable domain (rest looked up from reference TRBV18 and TRBJ2-3): NAGVMQNPRHLVRRRGQEARLRCSPMKGHSHVYWYRQLPEEGLKFMVYLQKENIIDESGMPKERFSAEFPKEGPSILRIQQVVRGDSAAYFCASSTGQSPQYFGPGTRLTVL.

This clone appeared a few times. This sequence joins TRBV18 and TRBJ1-1; a possible D gene is TRBD1 (5 bases). This CDR3 has 12 residues. With 4 bases removed from V and 5 bases from J, the gap between germline ends came to 8 bases. The germline V gene has CDR1 KGHSH and CDR2 LQKENI. For the CDR3, the DNA is TGTGCCAGCTCACTAGGGGATACTGAAGCTTTCTTT. It codes for CASSLGDTEAFF.

This rearrangement joins TRBV11-2 to TRBJ2-7, with 7 nucleotides matching TRBD1. The CDR3 covers 15 residues. Germline CDR1 and CDR2: SGHAT and FQNNGV. V was clipped by 2 bases and J by 8 bases; unmatched bases: 12. CDR3 in DNA: TGTGCCAGCAGCTTAATCAAGGGACAGACCGTCAAGCAGTACTTC. Protein: CASSLIKGQTVKQYF.

CDR3 DNA sequence: TGTGCCAGCAGTACCCAGGACAGGGGATCATATGGCTACACCTTC. It encodes CASSTQDRGSYGYTF. The J gene is TRBJ1-2, the V gene TRBV6-1, with 9 bases matching TRBD1. Germline V CDR1 and CDR2: MNHNS, SASEGT. The V gene end was trimmed by 5 bases and the J gene end by 5 bases; junction bases not matched to a gene: 9. The CDR3 has 15 residues.

The V gene is TRBV28, the J gene TRBJ1-2, with D perhaps matching TRBD1 (6 bases). Trimming removed 7 bases from V and 2 bases from J, with 14 bases in between. The germline V gene has CDR1 MDHEN and CDR2 SYDVKM. This CDR3 has 14 residues. In DNA form, the CDR3 reads TGTGCCAGCATTGGGGACATTCCCAACTATGGCTACACCTTC. This gives the protein CASIGDIPNYGYTF.

The chain joins TRBV19 to TRBJ2-2; 9 bases match TRBD2. CDR1 is LNHDA and CDR2 is SQIVND in the germline V gene (reference sequence). This CDR3 is built from 14 residues. V dropped 3 bases and J dropped 6; count of bases not matched to a gene: 2. The chain's CDR3 is CASSISGSPGELFF. In nucleotides, the CDR3 is TGTGCCAGTAGTATTAGCGGGAGCCCCGGGGAGCTGTTTTTT.

The sample holds a few counts of this clone. The chain is built from TRBV7-9 and TRBJ2-7; 9 nucleotides align to TRBD1. The V gene's germline CDR1 is SEHNR and CDR2 FQNEAQ (reference sequence). The CDR3 is 13 amino acids. With 6 bases clipped from V and 5 bases from J, the junction kept 5 bases outside the gene matches. DNA of the CDR3: TGTGCCAGCAGTCGGACAGGGGTCCACGAGCAGTACTTC. It yields the protein CASSRTGVHEQYF.

The chain joins TRBV19 to TRBJ2-7, with TRBD1 matching 7 bases. In germline, CDR1 is LNHDA, CDR2 SQIVND (reference sequence). The CDR3 spans 16 residues. Trimming took 5 bases from V and 2 from J; bases not matched to a gene: 12. CDR3 loop: CASSVTLQGSTYEQYF. CDR3 sequence (DNA): TGTGCCAGTAGTGTCACTCTACAGGGGTCGACCTACGAGCAGTACTTC. Looking up the rest from reference TRBV19 and TRBJ2-7 gives the full variable domain: DGGITQSPKYLFRKEGQNVTLSCEQNLNHDAMYWYRQDPGQGLRLIYYSQIVNDFQKGDIAEGYSVSREKKESFPLTVTSAQKNPTAFYLCASSVTLQGSTYEQYFGPGTRLTVT.

The chain combines TRBV4-1 with TRBJ2-5; 10 nucleotides agree with TRBD2. The germline V gene encodes CDR1 MGHRA and CDR2 YSYEKL. The CDR3 spans 16 residues. With V trimmed by 6 bases and J by 0 bases, 7 bases remained unmatched. The CDR3 DNA follows: TGCGCCAGCAGTCCTGCAGCGGGGGGGCACCAAGAGACCCAGTACTTC. Protein: CASSPAAGGHQETQYF.

This clone was seen just once. V usage is TRBV5-1 and J usage is TRBJ1-2; TRBD1 aligns across 8 bases. CDR3 length: 14 residues. The V and J ends lost 0 bases and 8 bases, in that order; junction bases with no gene match: 6. Germline V lookup: CDR1 SGHRS, CDR2 YFSETQ. The CDR3 sequence is CASSLVDREFGYTF. CDR3 sequence (DNA): TGCGCCAGCAGCTTGGTGGACAGGGAGTTCGGCTACACCTTC.

CDR3: CASGTRQSGSPLHF. The CDR3 nucleotides are TGTGCCAGCGGAACCCGACAGTCTGGTTCACCCCTCCACTTT. The chain joins TRBV6-5 to TRBJ1-6; the D gene is possibly TRBD1 (5 bases). This CDR3 region has 14 residues. The germline V gene has CDR1 MNHEY and CDR2 SVGAGI. The germline V and J ends were trimmed by 8 bases and 9 bases, with 17 bases remaining between them.

This clone was seen a single time. The chain links TRBV28 to TRBJ1-2; D perhaps matches TRBD1 (5 bases). The V end was cut by 6 bases, the J end by 4 bases, with 15 bases between. The germline V gene has CDR1 MDHEN and CDR2 SYDVKM. This CDR3 is 14 amino acids long. The CDR3 region has the DNA TGTGCCAGCAGAACTCAGGGTACGGGCTATGGCTACACCTTC. Residues: CASRTQGTGYGYTF.

J is TRBJ2-2 and V is TRBV28; 10 nucleotides match TRBD2. CDR1 is MDHEN and CDR2 is SYDVKM in the germline V gene. Germline trimming cut 7 bases from V and 7 bases from J; bases unmatched to any gene: 9. This CDR3 contains 15 residues. CDR3 protein: CASTGLAGAGGELFF. The CDR3 DNA is TGTGCCAGCACGGGGCTAGCGGGAGCGGGCGGGGAGCTGTTTTTT.

The CDR3 bases are TGCGCCAGCAGCCCTAAACCGGGACACGGCTACGAGCAGTACTTC. It specifies CASSPKPGHGYEQYF. V gene TRBV5-1 combines with J gene TRBJ2-7; tentatively, D is TRBD1 (6 bases). Between the trimmed V and J ends, which lost 4 bases and 3 bases, there was a span of 17 bases. The germline CDR1 and CDR2 sequences are SGHRS and YFSETQ. This CDR3 comprises 15 residues.

V is TRBV7-8 and J is TRBJ1-5; D gene ambiguous. Between the trimmed V and J ends, which lost 5 bases and 6 bases, there was a span of 20 bases. The CDR3 covers 16 residues. The germline gives CDR1 SGHVS, CDR2 FQNEAQ. In DNA, the CDR3 is TGTGCCAGCAGCCCAAGTCGTACAGTGAGTTTTCAGCCCCAGCATTTT. Translation: CASSPSRTVSFQPQHF.

The CDR3 coding sequence is TGTGCCAGCAGCGTAGTTGCGGGAGGGCTGGTTGAGCAGTTCTTC. Translation gives CASSVVAGGLVEQFF. V gene TRBV9 combines with J gene TRBJ2-1; TRBD2 matches 9 bases. V gave up 0 bases and J gave up 9 bases; unmatched junction bases: 7. Germline assignment: CDR1 SGDLS and CDR2 YYNGEE. This CDR3 spans 15 amino acids.

The chain carries TRBV19 and TRBJ2-1; D is perhaps TRBD1 (6 bases). Germline CDR1 LNHDA, CDR2 SQIVND (reference sequence). V lost 5 bases and J lost 5, with 16 bases in between. This CDR3 contains 15 residues. The CDR3 is CASSVSRDNNNEQFF. Here the CDR3 DNA reads TGTGCCAGTAGTGTGAGCCGGGACAACAACAATGAGCAGTTCTTC.

The J gene is TRBJ2-6, the V gene TRBV5-6, with a weak D call TRBD1 (6 bases). CDR3 length: 16 amino acids. Germline assignment: CDR1 SGHDT and CDR2 YYEEEE. Trimming removed 5 bases at V and 0 bases at J, with 12 bases between. Here the CDR3 reads CASRRQASSGANVLTF. The CDR3 DNA reads as TGTGCCAGCAGACGACAGGCCTCCTCTGGGGCCAACGTCCTGACTTTC.

This clone has a handful of counts. The V and J genes are TRBV7-9 and TRBJ1-6; 8 bases match TRBD1. The V segment lost 5 bases and the J segment 8 bases; nucleotides outside the gene matches: 2. Germline lookup yields CDR1 SEHNR and CDR2 FQNEAQ (reference sequence). The CDR3 runs to 13 residues. The CDR3, as DNA: TGTGCCAGCAGCGTGACAGGGGATTCACCCCTCCACTTT. As protein: CASSVTGDSPLHF.

The chain uses TRBV27 and TRBJ2-7; TRBD1 matches at 7 bases. The CDR3 is 18 amino acids. The junction had 16 bases not matched to a gene; V was cut back by 5 bases and J by 0 bases. The V gene's germline CDR1 is MNHEY and CDR2 SMNVEV (reference sequence). This CDR3 is CASSKGQSKVQVSYEQYF. DNA of the CDR3: TGTGCCAGCAGTAAGGGACAGTCGAAAGTTCAGGTCTCCTACGAGCAGTACTTC.

This chain connects TRBV2 to TRBJ2-6; TRBD1 matches at 7 bases. V gave up 8 bases and J gave up 1 base; unmatched junction bases: 14. The CDR3 is made up of 18 amino acids. The V gene's germline CDR1 is SNHLY and CDR2 FYNNEI. The CDR3 coding sequence is TGTGCCAGCGGAAAGGGGGCGAAATTCGGGTCTGGGGCCAACGTCCTGACTTTC. Its translation is CASGKGAKFGSGANVLTF.

The J gene is TRBJ1-2, the V gene TRBV30, with 10 bases lining up with TRBD1. Germline values: CDR1 GTSNPN, CDR2 SVGIG (reference sequence). J gave up 6 bases and V 1 base, and 2 bases lay outside the gene matches. CDR3 size: 13 residues. Written as DNA, the CDR3 is TGTGCCTGGAGTGCGACAGGGGGCGATGGCTACACCTTC. Its translation is CAWSATGGDGYTF.

This chain connects TRBV7-9 to TRBJ2-2; no firm D call. The V and J ends lost 6 bases and 6 bases respectively, with 14 bases between them. The germline V gene encodes CDR1 SEHNR and CDR2 FQNEAQ (reference sequence). This CDR3 has 14 residues. CDR3 loop: CASSSQIVAGELFF. The CDR3, as DNA: TGTGCCAGCAGTTCACAGATCGTGGCCGGGGAGCTGTTTTTT. The full variable domain, in which reference TRBV7-9 and TRBJ2-2 provide the parts outside the CDR3, is DTGVSQNPRHKITKRGQNVTFRCDPISEHNRLYWYRQTLGQGPEFLTYFQNEAQLEKSRLLSDRFSAERPKGSFSTLEIQRTEQGDSAMYLCASSSQIVAGELFFGEGSRLTVL.

The genes are TRBV5-1 and TRBJ2-6; 9 bases align to TRBD1. Germline V gene sequence: CDR1 SGHRS, CDR2 YFSETQ. The V and J ends lost 8 bases and 1 base, in that order; junction bases with no gene match: 1. This CDR3 is built from 14 residues. Here the CDR3 reads CASGTGSGANVLTF. The CDR3 region has the DNA TGCGCCAGTGGGACAGGGTCTGGGGCCAACGTCCTGACTTTC.

The chain recombines TRBV27 with TRBJ2-2; D remains ambiguous. The CDR3 consists of 15 residues. CDR1 is MNHEY, CDR2 SMNVEV, per germline (reference sequence). The V end lost 2 bases, the J end lost 0 bases, and 7 bases lay between the germline ends. DNA of the CDR3: TGTGCCAGCAGTTTAGGGCGATCGAACACCGGGGAGCTGTTTTTT. Encoded protein: CASSLGRSNTGELFF.

A few counts support this clone. The V and J genes are TRBV5-1 and TRBJ1-1; D may be TRBD1 (5 bases). Trimming took 7 bases from V and 2 from J, leaving 15 bases between them. Germline V gene sequence: CDR1 SGHRS, CDR2 YFSETQ. This CDR3 has 14 residues. This chain's CDR3 is CASEFGGGNTEAFF. The DNA of the CDR3 is TGCGCCAGCGAATTTGGGGGGGGAAACACTGAAGCTTTCTTT. The full variable domain, rest sourced from reference TRBV5-1 and TRBJ1-1, is KAGVTQTPRYLIKTRGQQVTLSCSPISGHRSVSWYQQTPGQGLQFLFEYFSETQRNKGNFPGRFSGRQFSNSRSEMNVSTLELGDSALYLCASEFGGGNTEAFFGQGTRLTVV.

This chain uses TRBV19 with TRBJ1-6, with a possible D match to TRBD1 (5 bases). Trimming pared 7 bases from V and 7 bases from J, leaving 17 bases between. This CDR3 comprises 15 residues. CDR1 and CDR2 (germline): LNHDA, SQIVND (reference sequence). CDR3 DNA: TGTGCCAGTACCCTCCAAGGGGCAGTAAATTCACCCCTCCACTTT. Protein product: CASTLQGAVNSPLHF. The complete variable domain, with remaining parts taken from reference TRBV19 and TRBJ1-6, reads DGGITQSPKYLFRKEGQNVTLSCEQNLNHDAMYWYRQDPGQGLRLIYYSQIVNDFQKGDIAEGYSVSREKKESFPLTVTSAQKNPTAFYLCASTLQGAVNSPLHFGNGTRLTVT.

About this clone itself: Germline and junction disagree at one end, which may indicate a read error. This sequence joins TRBV5-1 and TRBJ2-7, with TRBD2 identical over 9 bases. Germline values: CDR1 SGHRS, CDR2 YFSETQ. The CDR3 consists of 15 residues. CDR3 nucleotides: TGCGCCAGCAGCTCTAATAGCGGGGGCTCCACCGAGCGGTACTTC. Translation gives CASSSNSGGSTERYF.